This T cell receptor beta chain was retrieved from a study of T cell responses to AZD1222 COVID-19 vaccine. Study conclusions and caveats: It was only a handful of AZD1222 recipients who were seropositive at baseline. There were repertoire samples only from the period after the peak T cell response. Donor demographics were predominantly white British with a female majority; clonal diversity may be underestimated. Nearly half of spike-specific TCRs reportedly go after variant regions that carry no mutations.

The CDR3 length is 17 residues. V shed 2 bases and J 2 bases; nucleotides not matched to a gene: 6. Germline V gene lookup returns CDR1 MGHRA and CDR2 YSYEKL. Comments on this clone: The target antigen is unknown.

TCRdb keeps only in-frame clones here, not all; method: immunoSEQ multiplex PCR. Here the sample spans roughly 150,000 clones, about 83% being singletons. The receptor comes from an adult who received the AZD1222 COVID-19 vaccine. V usage is TRBV4-1 and J usage is TRBJ2-1, with TRBD1 matching over 10 bases. Sequenced here: peripheral blood, sampled 28 days after the second AZD1222 dose. CDR3 protein: CASSQPRQGAAYNEQFF. CDR3 sequence (DNA): TGCGCCAGCAGCCAACCTAGACAGGGGGCGGCCTACAATGAGCAGTTCTTC.